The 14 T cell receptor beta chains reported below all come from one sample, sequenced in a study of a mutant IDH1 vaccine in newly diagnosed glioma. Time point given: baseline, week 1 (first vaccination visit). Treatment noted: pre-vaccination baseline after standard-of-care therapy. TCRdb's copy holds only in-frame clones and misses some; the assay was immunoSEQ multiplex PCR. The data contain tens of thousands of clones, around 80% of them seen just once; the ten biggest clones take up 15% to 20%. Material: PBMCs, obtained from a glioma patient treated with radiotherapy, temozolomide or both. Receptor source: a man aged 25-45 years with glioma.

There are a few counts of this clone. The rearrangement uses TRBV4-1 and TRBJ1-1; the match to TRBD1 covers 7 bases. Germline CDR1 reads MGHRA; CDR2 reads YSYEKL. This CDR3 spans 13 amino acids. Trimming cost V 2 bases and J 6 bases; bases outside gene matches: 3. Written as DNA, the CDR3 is TGCGCCAGCAGCCAACTTACAGGGGCTGAAGCTTTCTTT. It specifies CASSQLTGAEAFF.

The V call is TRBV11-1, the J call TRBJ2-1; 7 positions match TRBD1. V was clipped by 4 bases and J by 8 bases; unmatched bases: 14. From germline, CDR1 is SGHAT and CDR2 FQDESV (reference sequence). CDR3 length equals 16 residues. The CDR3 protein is CASSSRGGRGNYEQFF. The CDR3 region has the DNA TGTGCCAGCAGCTCGCGAGGGGGCAGGGGGAATTATGAGCAGTTCTTC.

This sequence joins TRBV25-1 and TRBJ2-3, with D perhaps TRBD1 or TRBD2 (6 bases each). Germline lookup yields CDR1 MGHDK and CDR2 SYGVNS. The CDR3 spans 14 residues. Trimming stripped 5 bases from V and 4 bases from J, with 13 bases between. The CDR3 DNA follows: TGTGCCAGCAGTCATCGGGGGCGTTCAGATACGCAGTATTTT. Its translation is CASSHRGRSDTQYF.

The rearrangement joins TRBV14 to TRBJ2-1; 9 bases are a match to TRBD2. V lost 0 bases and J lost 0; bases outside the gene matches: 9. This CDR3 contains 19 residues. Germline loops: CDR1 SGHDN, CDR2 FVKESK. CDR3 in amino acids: CASSQEASGDFISYNEQFF. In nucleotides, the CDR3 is TGTGCCAGCAGCCAAGAGGCTAGCGGGGACTTTATCTCCTACAATGAGCAGTTCTTC.

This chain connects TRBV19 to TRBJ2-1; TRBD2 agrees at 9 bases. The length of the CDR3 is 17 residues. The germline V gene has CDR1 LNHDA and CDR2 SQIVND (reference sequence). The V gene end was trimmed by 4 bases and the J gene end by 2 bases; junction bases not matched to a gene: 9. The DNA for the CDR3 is TGTGCCAGTAGTACTAGACTAGCGGTTACTACCTACAATGAGCAGTTCTTC. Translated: CASSTRLAVTTYNEQFF.

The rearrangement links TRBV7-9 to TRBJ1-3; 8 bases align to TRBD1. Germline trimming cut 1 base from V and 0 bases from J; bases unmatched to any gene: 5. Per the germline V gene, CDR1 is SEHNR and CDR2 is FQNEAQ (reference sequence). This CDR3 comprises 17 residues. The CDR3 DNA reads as TGTGCCAGCAGCTTAGGGGCAGGGGGCCGCTCTGGAAACACCATATATTTT. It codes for CASSLGAGGRSGNTIYF.

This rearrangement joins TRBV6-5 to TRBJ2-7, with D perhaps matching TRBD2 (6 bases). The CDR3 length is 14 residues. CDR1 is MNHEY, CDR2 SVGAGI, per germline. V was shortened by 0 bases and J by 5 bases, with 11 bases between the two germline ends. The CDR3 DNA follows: TGTGCCAGCAGTTACTCGATGCGGGGTGACGAGCAGTACTTC. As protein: CASSYSMRGDEQYF.

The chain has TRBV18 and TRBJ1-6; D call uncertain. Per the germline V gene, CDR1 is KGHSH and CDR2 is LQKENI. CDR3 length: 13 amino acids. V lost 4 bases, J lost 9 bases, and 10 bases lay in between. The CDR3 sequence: CASSRGVGSPLHF. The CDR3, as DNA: TGTGCCAGCTCACGGGGAGTGGGTTCACCCCTCCACTTT.

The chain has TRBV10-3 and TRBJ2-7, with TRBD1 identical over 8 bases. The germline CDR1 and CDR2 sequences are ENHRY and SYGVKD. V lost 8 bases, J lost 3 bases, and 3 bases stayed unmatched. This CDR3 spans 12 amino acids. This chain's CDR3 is CAIGGTGYEQYF. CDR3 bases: TGTGCCATCGGAGGGACAGGCTACGAGCAGTACTTC.

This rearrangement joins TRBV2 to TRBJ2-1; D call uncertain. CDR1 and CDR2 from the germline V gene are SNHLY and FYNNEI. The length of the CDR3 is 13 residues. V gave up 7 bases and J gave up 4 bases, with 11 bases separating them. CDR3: CASIRLIYNEQFF. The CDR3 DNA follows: TGTGCCAGCATCCGACTCATTTACAATGAGCAGTTCTTC.

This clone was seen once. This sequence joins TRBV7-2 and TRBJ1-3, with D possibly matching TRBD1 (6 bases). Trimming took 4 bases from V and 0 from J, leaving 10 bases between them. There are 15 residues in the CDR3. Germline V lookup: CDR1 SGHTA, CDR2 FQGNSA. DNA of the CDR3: TGTGCCAGCAGCTCGGACAGTAGCTCTGGAAACACCATATATTTT. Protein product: CASSSDSSSGNTIYF.

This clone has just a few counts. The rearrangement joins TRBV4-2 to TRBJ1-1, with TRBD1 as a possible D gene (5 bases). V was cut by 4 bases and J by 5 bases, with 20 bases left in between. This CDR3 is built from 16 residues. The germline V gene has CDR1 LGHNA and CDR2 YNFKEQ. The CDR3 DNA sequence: TGTGCCAGCAGCCCGTCTATCGGGCGGGACTGGACTGAAGCTTTCTTT. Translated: CASSPSIGRDWTEAFF.

CDR3: CASNRGLAGGSGDEQYF. Here the CDR3 DNA reads TGTGCCAGCAACAGGGGACTAGCGGGGGGCTCCGGGGACGAGCAGTACTTC. This chain uses TRBV7-9 with TRBJ2-7; 15 bases fit TRBD2. Germline values: CDR1 SEHNR, CDR2 FQNEAQ (reference sequence). Trimming at V came to 7 bases and at J to 5 bases, leaving 12 bases not matched to a gene. This CDR3 has 17 residues.

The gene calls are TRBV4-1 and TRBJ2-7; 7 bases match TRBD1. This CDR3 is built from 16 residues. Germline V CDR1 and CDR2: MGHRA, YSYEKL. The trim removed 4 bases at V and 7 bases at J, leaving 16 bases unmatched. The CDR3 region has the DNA TGCGCCAGCAGCCTCCGGCTTGGACAGGTAATTTCGGAGCAGTACTTC. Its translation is CASSLRLGQVISEQYF.